This TCR beta chain was sequenced for a study of blood T cell repertoires in COVID-19. At the level of the study: Sources were T cells, B-cell-depleted T cells, or PBMCs; the material itself was cDNA or gDNA.

This clone was detected once. Using immunoSEQ multiplex PCR, the repertoire was profiled, and TCRdb retains in-frame clones only, with some absent. The repertoire consists of fewer than 500,000 clones, with roughly 87% occurring once and the leading ten covering roughly 0.7%. Participants were placed into cohorts based on the clinical history they reported. Germline values: CDR1 SGHNT, CDR2 YYREEE (reference sequence). Deletions cut 4 bases from V and 5 bases from J, with 18 bases between. The CDR3 spans 15 residues. The chain uses TRBV5-4 and TRBJ2-5; D might be TRBD1 (6 bases). The clonotype comes from a woman aged 18 to 35 who had recovered from COVID-19. Sequenced sample: PBMCs or T cells enriched from blood (not recorded which). This chain's CDR3 is CASSARGKILETQYF. CDR3 nucleotides: TGTGCCAGCAGCGCGAGGGGGAAAATATTGGAGACCCAGTACTTC. Looking up the rest from reference TRBV5-4 and TRBJ2-5 gives the full variable domain: ETGVTQSPTHLIKTRGQQVTLRCSSQSGHNTVSWYQQALGQGPQFIFQYYREEENGRGNFPPRFSGLQFPNYSSELNVNALELDDSALYLCASSARGKILETQYFGPGTRLLVL.